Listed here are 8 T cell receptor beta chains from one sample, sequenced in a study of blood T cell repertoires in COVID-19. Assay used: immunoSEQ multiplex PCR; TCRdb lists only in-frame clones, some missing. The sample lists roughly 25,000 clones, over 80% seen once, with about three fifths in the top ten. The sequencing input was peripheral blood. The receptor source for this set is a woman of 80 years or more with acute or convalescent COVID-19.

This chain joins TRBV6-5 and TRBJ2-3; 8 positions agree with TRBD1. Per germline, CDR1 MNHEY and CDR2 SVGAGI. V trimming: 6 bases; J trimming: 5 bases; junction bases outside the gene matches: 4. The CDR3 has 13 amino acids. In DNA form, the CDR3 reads TGTGCCAGCAGACAGGGGGGAAGAGATACGCAGTATTTT. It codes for CASRQGGRDTQYF.

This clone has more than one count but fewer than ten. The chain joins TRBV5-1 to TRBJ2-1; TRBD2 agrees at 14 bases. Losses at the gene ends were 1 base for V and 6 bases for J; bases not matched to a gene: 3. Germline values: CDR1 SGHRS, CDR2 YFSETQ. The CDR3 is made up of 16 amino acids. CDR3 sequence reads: CASSLLGTSGGNEQFF. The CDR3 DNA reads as TGCGCCAGCAGCTTGCTGGGGACTAGCGGGGGCAATGAGCAGTTCTTC.

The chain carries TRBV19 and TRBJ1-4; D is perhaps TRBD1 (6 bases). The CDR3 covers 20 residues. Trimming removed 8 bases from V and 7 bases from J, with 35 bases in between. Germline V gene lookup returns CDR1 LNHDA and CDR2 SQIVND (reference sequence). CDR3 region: CASYSPKKAGDQGLGEKLFF. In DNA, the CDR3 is TGTGCCAGTTACTCACCAAAAAAAGCAGGGGATCAGGGGCTCGGTGAAAAACTGTTTTTT.

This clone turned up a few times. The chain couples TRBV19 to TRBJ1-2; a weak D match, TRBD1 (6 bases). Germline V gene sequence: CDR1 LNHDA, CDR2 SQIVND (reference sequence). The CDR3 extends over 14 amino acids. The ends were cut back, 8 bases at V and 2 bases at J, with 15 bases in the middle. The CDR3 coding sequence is TGTGCCAGTTACAACCATCAGGGGAACTATGGCTACACCTTC. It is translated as CASYNHQGNYGYTF.

The CDR3 spells CASGLAGPYEQYF. CDR3 coding DNA: TGCGCCAGCGGGCTAGCGGGCCCCTACGAGCAGTACTTC. This chain uses TRBV5-1 with TRBJ2-7; TRBD2 agrees at 8 bases. In germline, CDR1 is SGHRS, CDR2 YFSETQ. With 7 bases clipped from V and 2 bases from J, the junction kept 5 bases outside the gene matches. This CDR3 has 13 residues.

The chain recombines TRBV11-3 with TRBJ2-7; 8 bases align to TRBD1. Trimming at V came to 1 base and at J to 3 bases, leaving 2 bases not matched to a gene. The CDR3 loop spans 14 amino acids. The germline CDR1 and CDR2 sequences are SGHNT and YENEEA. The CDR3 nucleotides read TGTGCCAGCAGCTTAGCAGGGGGCGGCTACGAGCAGTACTTC. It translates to CASSLAGGGYEQYF.

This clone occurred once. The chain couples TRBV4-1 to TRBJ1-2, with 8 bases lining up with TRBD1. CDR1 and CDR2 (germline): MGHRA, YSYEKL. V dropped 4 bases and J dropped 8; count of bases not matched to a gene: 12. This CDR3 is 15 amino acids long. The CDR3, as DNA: TGCGCCAGCAGCCTATCGACAGGGGTAGGGCGCGGCTACACCTTC. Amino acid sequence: CASSLSTGVGRGYTF.

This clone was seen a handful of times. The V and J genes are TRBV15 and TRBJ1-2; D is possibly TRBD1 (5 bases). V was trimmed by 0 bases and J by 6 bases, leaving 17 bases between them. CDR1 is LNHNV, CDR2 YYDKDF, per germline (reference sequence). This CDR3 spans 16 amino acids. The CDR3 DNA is TGTGCCACCAGCAGAGATAGCGGGACCCGGAGGGATGGCTACACCTTC. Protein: CATSRDSGTRRDGYTF.